The T cell receptor beta chain described here comes from a study of T cells in tumors after PD-1 blockade. Per germline, CDR1 LGHDT and CDR2 YNNKEL (reference sequence). The CDR3 covers 15 residues. V lost 0 bases and J 13 bases, leaving 21 bases between the germline ends. Data came from immunoSEQ multiplex PCR; TCRdb stores just in-frame clones and leaves some out. This sample yields about 59,000 clones, of which 80% are seen a single time; over 10% belongs to the top ten. General study points: Some novel exhausted tumor clones appeared in pre-treatment blood, suggesting peripheral recruitment.

About this clone: Antigen unknown.

Sequencing was performed on PBMCs, taken before anti-PD-1 treatment. This TCR was recovered from a human donor with basal cell carcinoma. The rearrangement joins TRBV3-1 (or the pseudogene TRBV3-2) to TRBJ1-2; a possible D gene is TRBD1 (5 bases). The CDR3, as DNA: TGTGCCAGCAGCCAAGAGGGGAGACTGAATCCAGGGACCACCTTC. Translation gives CASSQEGRLNPGTTF.